The T cell receptor (beta chain) described here comes from a study of beta chain features in type 1 diabetes. Study-wide results and limits: At VDJ recombination sites, type 1 diabetes patients had fewer insertions and more deleted nucleotides. There was no resolution here of whether HLA type influences TCRB rearrangement. Shorter TCRB CDR3s, moderately but significantly so, marked every one of the four CD4+ subsets in Type 1 diabetes patients.

The whole isolated RNA underwent reverse transcription, so sequencing captured expressed TCRB transcripts. The read count averaged around 3.5 million across naive, central memory and regulatory T cell samples. The assay was immunoSEQ multiplex PCR, and TCRdb's table has in-frame clones only and misses some. This sample has 100,000 to 150,000 clones, with 17% found just once. CD45RO/CCR7/CD25/CD127/CD95/CD27 sorting isolated CD4+ naive, central memory, regulatory and stem cell-like memory cells. In its sample, this clone was seen a few times. Its antigen is as yet unknown. With 5 bases removed from V and 0 bases from J, the gap between germline ends came to 17 bases. The CDR3 consists of 17 residues. The germline V gene encodes CDR1 SGHTA and CDR2 FQGNSA.

The TCR was taken from a man between 18 and 29 years old with type 1 diabetes. Specimen: central memory CD4+ T cells from blood. The chain combines TRBV7-2 with TRBJ2-1; D gene unclear. For the CDR3, the DNA is TGTGCCAGCAGCCCCCGGCCTGACAAGAGCTCCTACAATGAGCAGTTCTTC. Translating it yields CASSPRPDKSSYNEQFF.